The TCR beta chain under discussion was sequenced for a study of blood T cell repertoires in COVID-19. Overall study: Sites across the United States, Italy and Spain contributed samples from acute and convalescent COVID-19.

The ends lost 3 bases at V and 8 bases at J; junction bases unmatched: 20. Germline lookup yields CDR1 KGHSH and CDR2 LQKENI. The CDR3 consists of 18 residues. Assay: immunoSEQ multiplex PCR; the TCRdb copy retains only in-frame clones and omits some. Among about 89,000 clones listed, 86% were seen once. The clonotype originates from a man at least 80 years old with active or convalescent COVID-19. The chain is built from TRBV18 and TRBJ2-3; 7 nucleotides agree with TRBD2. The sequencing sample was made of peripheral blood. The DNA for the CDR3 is TGTGCCAGCTCACCGATGGGCCTGGCGGGAGTTCTGGGCGCTACGCAGTATTTT. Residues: CASSPMGLAGVLGATQYF.